This TCR beta chain was recovered during a study of blood T cell repertoires in COVID-19. Per the original data handling: The assay estimated nucleated cells by amplifying reference gene primers. Method: immunoSEQ multiplex PCR; TCRdb's copy keeps in-frame clones and lacks some. V and J calls and clone size are as listed in that table; D and trimming were resolved from the DNA. The sample lists about 61,000 clones; approximately 87% were seen once. Germline V lookup: CDR1 MNHEY, CDR2 SVGAGI. V lost 6 bases to trimming and J lost 9 bases, with 15 bases between them. CDR3 length equals 13 residues. Sample: peripheral blood. The chain uses TRBV6-5 and TRBJ2-1, with D uncertain. This receptor was obtained from a human donor in a cohort sampled during active COVID-19. CDR3 sequence: CASRRTLLAEQFF. CDR3 sequence (DNA): TGTGCCAGCAGACGAACCCTATTAGCTGAGCAGTTCTTC.